This entry lists 20 T cell receptor beta chains sequenced from one sample in a study of blood T cell repertoires in COVID-19. The data were produced by immunoSEQ multiplex PCR, yet TCRdb's version contains in-frame clones alone and is incomplete. Here the sample spans about 270,000 clones, about nine tenths being singletons. What was sequenced was peripheral blood. The receptors stem from a man aged 50 or older with acute or convalescent COVID-19.

As concerns this clone: Within the sample, other DNA sequences also encode this same CDR3. The rearrangement joins TRBV7-3 to TRBJ2-5; no reliable D call. CDR3 length equals 13 residues. V was trimmed by 3 bases and J by 5 bases, leaving 10 bases between them. The germline V gene encodes CDR1 SGHTA and CDR2 FQGTGA. This CDR3 reads CASSLSLGETQYF. Here the CDR3 DNA reads TGTGCCAGCAGCTTGTCGCTCGGGGAGACCCAGTACTTC.

This chain links TRBV2 with TRBJ1-6, with 8 bases aligning to TRBD1. Germline lookup yields CDR1 SNHLY and CDR2 FYNNEI. Trimming at V came to 4 bases and at J to 7 bases, leaving 3 bases not matched to a gene. The CDR3 totals 14 residues. CDR3 loop: CASSGQGANSPLHF. In DNA, the CDR3 is TGTGCCAGCAGTGGGCAGGGGGCAAATTCACCCCTCCACTTT.

The chain recombines TRBV6-5 with TRBJ1-6; 10 nucleotides align to TRBD1. Germline-derived CDR1 and CDR2 are MNHEY and SVGAGI. The CDR3 covers 15 residues. The V segment lost 2 bases and the J segment 7 bases; nucleotides outside the gene matches: 2. CDR3 amino acids: CASSYGQGVNSPLHF. The CDR3, as DNA: TGTGCCAGCAGTTACGGACAGGGGGTAAATTCACCCCTCCACTTT.

The V and J genes are TRBV3-1 (or the pseudogene TRBV3-2) and TRBJ1-2; 10 bases line up with TRBD1. This CDR3 contains 15 residues. V dropped 4 bases and J dropped 4; count of bases not matched to a gene: 6. CDR1 LGHDT and CDR2 YNNKEL come from the germline V gene (reference sequence). CDR3 in DNA: TGTGCCAGCAGCCGCGGACAGGGGGGCCCCTATGGCTACACCTTC. It translates to CASSRGQGGPYGYTF.

The gene calls are TRBV19 and TRBJ1-2; TRBD1 agrees at 7 bases. Per germline, CDR1 LNHDA and CDR2 SQIVND (reference sequence). V lost 7 bases, J lost 8 bases, and 7 bases stayed unmatched. The CDR3 runs to 12 residues. CDR3 nucleotide sequence: TGTGCCAGTATAGACAGGGCTCGAGGCTACACCTTC. Its translation is CASIDRARGYTF.

In its sample, this clone was seen a few times. The rearrangement joins TRBV10-1 to TRBJ2-7, with 7 bases identical to TRBD2. There are 14 residues in the CDR3. With 6 bases clipped from V and 4 bases from J, the junction kept 9 bases outside the gene matches. The germline gives CDR1 WNHNN, CDR2 SYGVQD (reference sequence). The CDR3, as DNA: TGCGCCAGCAGCCCGGCCAGCGGGGCTTACGAGCAGTACTTC. It encodes CASSPASGAYEQYF.

V and J are TRBV2 and TRBJ2-1; 14 positions agree with TRBD2. Germline-derived CDR1 and CDR2 are SNHLY and FYNNEI. V shed 5 bases, J shed 7 bases, and the junction held 7 bases outside the gene matches. The CDR3 has 16 amino acids. The CDR3 sequence: CASSPPTSGGVNEQFF. The DNA for the CDR3 is TGTGCCAGCAGTCCCCCGACTAGCGGGGGGGTAAATGAGCAGTTCTTC.

The rearrangement links TRBV10-3 to TRBJ1-6; D possibly corresponds to TRBD1 (5 bases). V lost 6 bases and J 7 bases, leaving 16 bases between the germline ends. Germline V CDR1 and CDR2: ENHRY, SYGVKD. The CDR3 extends over 15 amino acids. CDR3: CAIRGSTEQNSPLHF. CDR3 DNA sequence: TGTGCCATCAGGGGGTCGACAGAACAGAATTCACCCCTCCACTTT.

J is TRBJ2-2 and V is TRBV11-2, with TRBD1 identical over 7 bases. Germline V CDR1 and CDR2: SGHAT, FQNNGV. Trimming at V came to 2 bases and at J to 7 bases, leaving 13 bases not matched to a gene. CDR3 length equals 17 residues. The CDR3 is CASSLKTPTGYSGELFF. DNA for the CDR3: TGTGCCAGCAGCTTAAAAACCCCGACAGGGTATAGCGGGGAGCTGTTTTTT.

The chain has TRBV30 and TRBJ2-5, with TRBD1 as a possible D gene (6 bases). Trimming stripped 6 bases from V and 0 bases from J, with 14 bases between. The V gene's germline CDR1 is GTSNPN and CDR2 SVGIG (reference sequence). This CDR3 has 14 residues. This chain's CDR3 is CACTGWGYQETQYF. In DNA, the CDR3 is TGTGCCTGCACAGGGTGGGGGTACCAAGAGACCCAGTACTTC. The variable domain in full, with the rest retrieved from reference TRBV30 and TRBJ2-5, is SQTIHQWPATLVQPVGSPLSLECTVEGTSNPNLYWYRQAAGRGLQLLFYSVGIGQISSEVPQNLSASRPQDRQFILSSKKLLLSDSGFYLCACTGWGYQETQYFGPGTRLLVL.

CDR3: CASSQGQGNTIYF. In DNA, the CDR3 is TGTGCCAGCAGCCAGGGGCAAGGAAACACCATATATTTT. This chain joins TRBV6-5 and TRBJ1-3, with a tentative D call TRBD1 (6 bases). CDR3 length equals 13 residues. Germline lookup yields CDR1 MNHEY and CDR2 SVGAGI. Between the trimmed V and J ends, which lost 6 bases and 4 bases, there was a span of 10 bases.

The V call is TRBV2, the J call TRBJ1-1; TRBD1 aligns across 8 bases. Germline-derived CDR1 and CDR2 are SNHLY and FYNNEI. V lost 10 bases, J lost 1 base, and 8 bases stayed unmatched. The CDR3 spans 14 residues. The CDR3, as DNA: TGTGCCACCCATTCCCAGGGGGCGAACACTGAAGCTTTCTTT. Translating gives CATHSQGANTEAFF.

Regarding this clone: One junction end does not reproduce the germline sequence, and a read error may be involved. V gene TRBV6-6 combines with J gene TRBJ1-2; weak D call: TRBD1 (6 bases). This CDR3 contains 13 residues. Looked up from germline, CDR1 is MNHNY and CDR2 is SVGAGI (reference sequence). CDR3 sequence reads: CASNYVGAGGYTF. In DNA, the CDR3 is TGTGCCAGCAATTACGTGGGGGCGGGTGGCTACACCTTC.

The V and J genes are TRBV5-1 and TRBJ2-7; 8 bases match TRBD2. V was pared by 0 bases and J by 1 base, with 6 bases of the junction left unmatched. In germline, CDR1 is SGHRS, CDR2 YFSETQ. CDR3 length: 16 amino acids. CDR3 region: CASSLAGGRVSYEQYF. In DNA, the CDR3 is TGCGCCAGCAGCTTGGCGGGGGGGCGGGTTTCCTACGAGCAGTACTTC.

The V gene is TRBV2, the J gene TRBJ1-4; TRBD1 agrees at 9 bases. Looked up from germline, CDR1 is SNHLY and CDR2 is FYNNEI. The CDR3 runs 16 residues. V lost 8 bases to trimming and J lost 4 bases; unmatched junction nucleotides: 11. CDR3 protein: CASSTGGPNLNEKLFF. The CDR3 region has the DNA TGTGCCAGCTCTACAGGGGGCCCTAACCTTAATGAAAAACTGTTTTTT. The full variable domain, its missing parts supplied by reference TRBV2 and TRBJ1-4, is EPEVTQTPSHQVTQMGQEVILRCVPISNHLYFYWYRQILGQKVEFLVSFYNNEISEKSEIFDDQFSVERPDGSNFTLKIRSTKLEDSAMYFCASSTGGPNLNEKLFFGSGTQLSVL.

This chain joins TRBV6-5 and TRBJ2-3; 10 positions match TRBD1. The CDR3 covers 15 residues. Germline values: CDR1 MNHEY, CDR2 SVGAGI. The V segment lost 5 bases and the J segment 0 bases; nucleotides outside the gene matches: 2. The CDR3 nucleotides are TGTGCCAGCAGTCGACAGGGGGCTAGCACAGATACGCAGTATTTT. Amino acid sequence: CASSRQGASTDTQYF.

This sequence joins TRBV30 and TRBJ2-7; D not certain. Trimming removed 0 bases at V and 3 bases at J, with 12 bases between. The CDR3 extends over 14 amino acids. Per germline, CDR1 GTSNPN and CDR2 SVGIG (reference sequence). The CDR3 reads CAWSVPAIVYEQYF. The DNA of the CDR3 is TGTGCCTGGAGTGTCCCAGCGATAGTCTACGAGCAGTACTTC.

This chain uses TRBV9 with TRBJ2-3; 8 bases map to TRBD2. V shed 1 base and J 4 bases; nucleotides not matched to a gene: 8. CDR1 and CDR2 (germline): SGDLS, YYNGEE. This CDR3 contains 16 residues. DNA of the CDR3: TGTGCCAGCAGCGTAACTAGCGGTTATGATGCAGATACGCAGTATTTT. As protein: CASSVTSGYDADTQYF.

The chain recombines TRBV6-5 with TRBJ2-1, with TRBD2 matching 8 bases. The CDR3 runs 15 residues. Germline assignment: CDR1 MNHEY and CDR2 SVGAGI. V was clipped by 6 bases and J by 7 bases; unmatched bases: 11. The CDR3 loop is CASSPFGGAGNEQFF. CDR3 nucleotides: TGTGCCAGCAGCCCCTTCGGGGGGGCGGGTAATGAGCAGTTCTTC.

This chain connects TRBV15 to TRBJ2-3; D unresolved. Between the trimmed V and J ends, which lost 0 bases and 2 bases, there was a span of 6 bases. The CDR3 has 14 residues. CDR1 is LNHNV and CDR2 is YYDKDF in the germline V gene (reference sequence). CDR3 loop: CATSRESFTDTQYF. DNA for the CDR3: TGTGCCACCAGCAGAGAGAGCTTCACAGATACGCAGTATTTT.